Listed below are T cell receptor beta chains from one sample, sequenced in a study of lymphopenia after photon versus proton radiotherapy. Profiling relied on immunoSEQ multiplex PCR, and the TCRdb table lists in-frame clones only, not all of them. The data contain about 55,000 clones, roughly 80% of them seen just once; the ten biggest clones take up about 2%. Here the sequenced sample was peripheral blood, taken from a patient treated with proton-based radiotherapy. The receptors shown here come from a man aged 55 to 70 with pancreatic cancer. CDR3s include the opening cysteine and the closing phenylalanine or tryptophan. D genes are given only for firm matches. Size values are once, few and many counts, or a class for expanded clones, and some rows have none.

J gene: TRBJ2-1
D gene: -
V gene: TRBV19
clone size: -
CDR3 protein: CASSKASNYNEQFF
CDR3 DNA: TGTGCCAGTAGTAAGGCTAGCAACTACAATGAGCAGTTCTTC

J gene: TRBJ2-5
D gene: TRBD2
V gene: TRBV7-9
clone size: -
CDR3 protein: CASSPNWGVRREGRETQYF
CDR3 DNA: TGTGCCAGCAGCCCGAATTGGGGCGTCCGGCGGGAGGGCCGGGAGACCCAGTACTTC

J gene: TRBJ1-2
D gene: -
V gene: TRBV29-1
clone size: -
CDR3 protein: CSVDAGDGYTF
CDR3 DNA: TGCAGCGTTGACGCAGGGGACGGCTACACCTTC

J gene: TRBJ2-6
D gene: TRBD1
V gene: TRBV28
clone size: few
CDR3 protein: CASSLGTGGNFRPEYSGANVLTF
CDR3 DNA: TGTGCCAGCAGTTTAGGGACAGGGGGAAATTTTAGGCCCGAATACTCTGGGGCCAACGTCCTGACTTTC

J gene: TRBJ1-1
D gene: TRBD1
V gene: TRBV29-1
clone size: -
CDR3 protein: CSTRQGDTEAFF
CDR3 DNA: TGCAGCACGAGACAGGGGGACACTGAAGCTTTCTTT

J gene: TRBJ1-6
D gene: -
V gene: TRBV7-2
clone size: -
CDR3 protein: CASSLQGLGSPLHF
CDR3 DNA: TGTGCCAGCAGCTTACAGGGATTAGGGTCACCCCTCCACTTT

J gene: TRBJ2-1
D gene: TRBD2
V gene: TRBV11-3
clone size: -
CDR3 protein: CASSLGPPGLAGKNEQFF
CDR3 DNA: TGTGCCAGCAGCTTAGGTCCTCCGGGACTAGCGGGAAAGAATGAGCAGTTCTTC

J gene: TRBJ1-2
D gene: TRBD1
V gene: TRBV28
clone size: few
CDR3 protein: CASTSSGTGGSGYTF
CDR3 DNA: TGTGCCAGCACCTCCTCCGGGACAGGGGGGTCGGGCTACACCTTC

J gene: TRBJ1-1
D gene: -
V gene: TRBV14
clone size: -
CDR3 protein: CASSQEWSLIF
CDR3 DNA: TGTGCCAGCAGCCAAGAGTGGAGCCTCATCTTT

J gene: TRBJ2-2
D gene: TRBD2
V gene: TRBV18
clone size: -
CDR3 protein: CASSPLAGVKTGELFF
CDR3 DNA: TGTGCCAGCTCACCACTAGCGGGAGTAAAAACCGGGGAGCTGTTTTTT

J gene: TRBJ2-3
D gene: TRBD2
V gene: TRBV14
clone size: -
CDR3 protein: CASSQDLGRTVDTQYF
CDR3 DNA: TGTGCCAGCAGCCAAGATCTCGGGAGGACCGTAGATACGCAGTATTTT

J gene: TRBJ2-4
D gene: -
V gene: TRBV11-2
clone size: -
CDR3 protein: CASSLAEAKNIQYF
CDR3 DNA: TGTGCCAGCAGCTTAGCGGAGGCCAAAAACATTCAGTACTTC

J gene: TRBJ2-1
D gene: -
V gene: TRBV7-9
clone size: -
CDR3 protein: CASSTEGGYNEQFF
CDR3 DNA: TGTGCCAGCAGCACGGAGGGCGGATACAATGAGCAGTTCTTC

J gene: TRBJ2-2
D gene: -
V gene: TRBV5-5
clone size: -
CDR3 protein: CASSRTPSPNTGELFF
CDR3 DNA: TGTGCCAGCAGCCGGACCCCTTCACCAAACACCGGGGAGCTGTTTTTT

J gene: TRBJ2-7
D gene: -
V gene: TRBV6-1
clone size: -
CDR3 protein: CASSAPGSQGQYF
CDR3 DNA: TGTGCCAGCAGTGCCCCGGGGTCCCAGGGGCAGTACTTC

J gene: TRBJ2-7
D gene: -
V gene: TRBV14
clone size: -
CDR3 protein: CASSQDTGFYEQYF
CDR3 DNA: TGTGCCAGCAGCCAAGATACCGGATTCTACGAGCAGTACTTC

J gene: TRBJ1-1
D gene: TRBD1
V gene: TRBV4-1
clone size: -
CDR3 protein: CASSQEGSGGTNTEAFF
CDR3 DNA: TGCGCCAGCAGCCAAGAGGGTTCAGGGGGCACGAACACTGAAGCTTTCTTT

J gene: TRBJ1-5
D gene: -
V gene: TRBV19
clone size: -
CDR3 protein: CASSILGTHQPQHF
CDR3 DNA: TGTGCCAGTAGTATCCTTGGGACCCATCAGCCCCAGCATTTT

J gene: TRBJ2-7
D gene: TRBD1
V gene: TRBV11-3
clone size: -
CDR3 protein: CASSVGQLTYEQYF
CDR3 DNA: TGTGCCAGCAGCGTGGGACAGCTCACCTACGAGCAGTACTTC

J gene: TRBJ1-1
D gene: -
V gene: TRBV5-4
clone size: -
CDR3 protein: CASSSSGLTEAFF
CDR3 DNA: TGTGCCAGCAGCTCATCAGGGTTAACTGAAGCTTTCTTT